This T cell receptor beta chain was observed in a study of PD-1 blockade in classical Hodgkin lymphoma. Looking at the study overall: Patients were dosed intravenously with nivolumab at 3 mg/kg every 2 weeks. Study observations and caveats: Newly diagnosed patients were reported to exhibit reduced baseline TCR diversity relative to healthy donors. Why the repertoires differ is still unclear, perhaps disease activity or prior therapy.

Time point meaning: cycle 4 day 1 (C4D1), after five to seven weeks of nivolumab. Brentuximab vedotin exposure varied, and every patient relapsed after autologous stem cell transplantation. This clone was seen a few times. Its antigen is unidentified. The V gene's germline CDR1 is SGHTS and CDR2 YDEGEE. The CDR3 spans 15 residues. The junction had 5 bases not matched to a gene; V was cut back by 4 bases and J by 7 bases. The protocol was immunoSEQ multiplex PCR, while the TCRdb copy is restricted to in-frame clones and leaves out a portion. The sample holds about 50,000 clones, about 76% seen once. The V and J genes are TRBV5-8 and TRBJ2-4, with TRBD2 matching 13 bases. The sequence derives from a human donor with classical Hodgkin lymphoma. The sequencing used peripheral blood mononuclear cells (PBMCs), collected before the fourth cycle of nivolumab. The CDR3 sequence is CASSPGLAGDNIQYF. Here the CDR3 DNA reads TGTGCCAGCAGCCCTGGACTAGCGGGAGACAACATTCAGTACTTC.